One and the same sample provided the 17 T cell receptor beta chains below, sequenced in a study of T cell clonotyping in hematopoietic cell transplantation. The table came from immunoSEQ multiplex PCR; TCRdb's copy has only in-frame clones and leaves some out. The table records approximately 44,000 clones, less than 95% of them present only once. The sequenced sample consisted of peripheral blood mononuclear cells. These receptors were taken from a woman aged 45 to 65 in good health. Some clones in this sample may be carry-over from other donors' samples.

CDR3 coding DNA: TGTGCCACCAGCAGCCCTGTGGGAGGGGGCGCGAACAATGAGCAGTTCTTC. Its protein is CATSSPVGGGANNEQFF. The V call is TRBV15, the J call TRBJ2-1; D tentatively fits TRBD1 or TRBD2 (7 bases each). Germline V gene lookup returns CDR1 LNHNV and CDR2 YYDKDF (reference sequence). V was cut by 3 bases and J by 5 bases, with 20 bases left in between. The CDR3 consists of 17 residues. Full variable domain (rest looked up from reference TRBV15 and TRBJ2-1): DAMVIQNPRYQVTQFGKPVTLSCSQTLNHNVMYWYQQKSSQAPKLLFHYYDKDFNNEADTPDNFQSRRPNTSFCFLDIRSPGLGDTAMYLCATSSPVGGGANNEQFFGPGTRLTVL.

The V and J genes are TRBV5-6 and TRBJ2-7; the match to TRBD1 covers 8 bases. The trim removed 5 bases at V and 0 bases at J, leaving 7 bases unmatched. Germline CDR1 SGHDT, CDR2 YYEEEE. The CDR3 sequence is 15 residues long. In DNA, the CDR3 is TGTGCCAGCAGATACCTACAGGGGGTCTCCTACGAGCAGTACTTC. Protein product: CASRYLQGVSYEQYF. The whole variable domain, remainder taken from reference TRBV5-6 and TRBJ2-7, is DAGVTQSPTHLIKTRGQQVTLRCSPKSGHDTVSWYQQALGQGPQFIFQYYEEEERQRGNFPDRFSGHQFPNYSSELNVNALLLGDSALYLCASRYLQGVSYEQYFGPGTRLTVT.

V gene TRBV7-8 combines with J gene TRBJ2-5, with D tentatively TRBD1 (6 bases). V lost 4 bases and J lost 9, with 18 bases in between. Germline values: CDR1 SGHVS, CDR2 FQNEAQ. The CDR3 contains 14 residues. CDR3 loop: CASSSRTAEGAQYF. The CDR3 coding sequence is TGTGCCAGCAGCTCGAGGACAGCCGAAGGGGCCCAGTACTTC.

This clone was counted a single time. The CDR3 DNA reads TGCGCCAGCAGCTTGGCGGGTGGCGGCTACGAGCAGTACTTC. Translated, it gives CASSLAGGGYEQYF. The chain carries TRBV5-1 and TRBJ2-7; D ambiguous. CDR3 length: 14 residues. V was clipped by 0 bases and J by 3 bases, with 10 bases between them. Germline loops: CDR1 SGHRS, CDR2 YFSETQ.

This clone was seen a few times. The chain links TRBV6-1 to TRBJ2-6; D perhaps matches TRBD1 (6 bases). V lost 4 bases and J lost 3, with 7 bases in between. The germline CDR1 and CDR2 sequences are MNHNS and SASEGT. The CDR3 loop spans 14 amino acids. CDR3 nucleotides: TGTGCCAGCAGTGGGGGGCTTGGGGCCAACGTCCTGACTTTC. Translating gives CASSGGLGANVLTF.

The gene calls are TRBV2 and TRBJ2-3; D unclear. The CDR3 runs to 12 residues. Trimming cost V 6 bases and J 2 bases, with 6 bases left between them. Germline lookup yields CDR1 SNHLY and CDR2 FYNNEI. CDR3 protein: CASSLLTDTQYF. CDR3 sequence (DNA): TGTGCCAGCAGCCTTCTCACAGATACGCAGTATTTT. Looking up the rest from reference TRBV2 and TRBJ2-3 gives the full variable domain: EPEVTQTPSHQVTQMGQEVILRCVPISNHLYFYWYRQILGQKVEFLVSFYNNEISEKSEIFDDQFSVERPDGSNFTLKIRSTKLEDSAMYFCASSLLTDTQYFGPGTRLTVL.

The chain joins TRBV29-1 to TRBJ2-1, with D unresolved. V shed 3 bases and J shed 12 bases, with 21 bases lying between them. This CDR3 has 14 residues. Germline assignment: CDR1 SQVTM and CDR2 ANQGSEA. CDR3 coding DNA: TGCAGCGTTGAGTCAACTATTCAAAGCCGGAGGCAGTTCTTC. It yields the protein CSVESTIQSRRQFF.

The rearrangement uses TRBV30 and TRBJ2-7, with 15 bases fitting TRBD2. With V trimmed by 1 base and J by 2 bases, 3 bases remained unmatched. The germline V gene has CDR1 GTSNPN and CDR2 SVGIG (reference sequence). This CDR3 has 16 residues. The CDR3 region has the DNA TGTGCCTGGAGTGGAGGGACTAGCGGGGGGCCCTACGAGCAGTACTTC. Encoded protein: CAWSGGTSGGPYEQYF.

The chain has TRBV2 and TRBJ2-5, with a possible D match to TRBD1 (6 bases). V was clipped by 8 bases and J by 2 bases, with 9 bases between them. This CDR3 is 12 amino acids long. Germline V gene sequence: CDR1 SNHLY, CDR2 FYNNEI. This CDR3 is CASSGDQETQYF. CDR3 nucleotides: TGTGCCAGCTCAGGGGATCAAGAGACCCAGTACTTC. Filled out from reference TRBV2 and TRBJ2-5, the complete variable domain reads EPEVTQTPSHQVTQMGQEVILRCVPISNHLYFYWYRQILGQKVEFLVSFYNNEISEKSEIFDDQFSVERPDGSNFTLKIRSTKLEDSAMYFCASSGDQETQYFGPGTRLLVL.

The chain is built from TRBV9 and TRBJ2-7, with 11 bases aligning to TRBD1. CDR3 length equals 15 residues. Germline values: CDR1 SGDLS, CDR2 YYNGEE. Trimming took 2 bases from V and 3 from J; bases not matched to a gene: 4. The CDR3 loop is CASSVAGQGVYEQYF. DNA of the CDR3: TGTGCCAGCAGCGTTGCGGGACAGGGGGTCTACGAGCAGTACTTC.

The CDR3 DNA reads TGTGCCAGCAGTTATAAGGGTTTAGGGCAAGCTTTCTTT. The encoded protein is CASSYKGLGQAFF. The V and J genes are TRBV6-5 and TRBJ1-1; unclear D gene. The CDR3 loop spans 13 amino acids. In germline, CDR1 is MNHEY, CDR2 SVGAGI. V lost 3 bases and J lost 9, with 14 bases in between.

The V gene is TRBV6-5, the J gene TRBJ1-5; D not certain. The V end lost 6 bases, the J end lost 3 bases, and 12 bases lay between the germline ends. Per germline, CDR1 MNHEY and CDR2 SVGAGI. CDR3 length: 14 residues. CDR3 coding DNA: TGTGCCAGCAGGCCACCGGGAGACAATCAGCCCCAGCATTTT. Protein: CASRPPGDNQPQHF.

The gene calls are TRBV5-1 and TRBJ2-2; D is uncertain. The CDR3 loop spans 16 amino acids. From germline, CDR1 is SGHRS and CDR2 YFSETQ. Trimming took off 0 bases at V and 6 bases at J, with 15 bases between the two ends. The CDR3 coding sequence is TGCGCCAGCAGCTTGGTCCTGGCAGTCCGGGCCGGGGAGCTGTTTTTT. Its protein product is CASSLVLAVRAGELFF.

This chain joins TRBV7-9 and TRBJ2-2, with D unresolved. In germline, CDR1 is SEHNR, CDR2 FQNEAQ (reference sequence). CDR3 size: 18 residues. V lost 5 bases and J lost 4, with 23 bases in between. The CDR3 reads CASSLLSDGSTATGELFF. The CDR3 coding sequence is TGTGCCAGCAGCCTCCTGTCTGATGGGTCCACGGCCACCGGGGAGCTGTTTTTT.

This chain links TRBV4-1 with TRBJ2-3; D unresolved. CDR1 is MGHRA and CDR2 is YSYEKL in the germline V gene. V was pared by 4 bases and J by 2 bases, with 7 bases between. The CDR3 totals 13 residues. CDR3 in amino acids: CASSLVHTDTQYF. Here the CDR3 DNA reads TGCGCCAGCAGCCTCGTACACACAGATACGCAGTATTTT.

This rearrangement joins TRBV6-5 to TRBJ1-1, with 8 bases matching TRBD1. Germline assignment: CDR1 MNHEY and CDR2 SVGAGI. V gave up 7 bases and J gave up 0 bases; unmatched junction bases: 4. There are 14 residues in the CDR3. The CDR3: CASTQTGVNTEAFF. The CDR3, as DNA: TGTGCCAGCACCCAGACAGGGGTGAACACTGAAGCTTTCTTT.

This sequence joins TRBV4-3 and TRBJ2-7; D is possibly TRBD1 (6 bases). The CDR3 contains 15 residues. The V gene's germline CDR1 is LGHNA and CDR2 YSLEER. V shed 1 base and J shed 3 bases, with 13 bases lying between them. The CDR3 nucleotides are TGCGCCAGCAGCCAAGGGACAGCATCTGTCTACGAGCAGTACTTC. It encodes CASSQGTASVYEQYF.